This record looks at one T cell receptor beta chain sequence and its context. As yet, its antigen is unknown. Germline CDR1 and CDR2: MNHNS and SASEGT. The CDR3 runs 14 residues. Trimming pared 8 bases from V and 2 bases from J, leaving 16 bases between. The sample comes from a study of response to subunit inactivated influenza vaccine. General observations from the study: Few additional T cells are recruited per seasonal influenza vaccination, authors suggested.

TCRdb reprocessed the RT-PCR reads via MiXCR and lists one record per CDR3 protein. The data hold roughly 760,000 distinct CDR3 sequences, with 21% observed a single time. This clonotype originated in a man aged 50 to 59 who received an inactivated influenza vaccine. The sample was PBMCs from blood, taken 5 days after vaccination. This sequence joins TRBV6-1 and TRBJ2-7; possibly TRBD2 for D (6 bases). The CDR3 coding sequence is TGTGCCAGCGGACTCTCGACTAGTCCCTACGAGCAGTACTTC. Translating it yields CASGLSTSPYEQYF.